The 8 T cell receptor beta chains given below trace back to one sample, sequenced in a study of tumor-infiltrating T cells and Merkel cell polyomavirus. Overall study: The T cells studied were KLL-specific CD8+ cells against Merkel polyomavirus.

TCRdb's copy holds only in-frame clones and misses some; the assay was immunoSEQ multiplex PCR. The data contain about 25,000 clones, roughly nine tenths of them singletons. Every patient's tumor was robustly positive for Merkel cell polyomavirus Large T antigen on immunohistochemistry. Specimen: lymph node tissue. Receptors were obtained from a man aged 45-65 years with Merkel cell carcinoma.

V and J are TRBV4-3 and TRBJ2-5, with 9 positions matching TRBD1. The germline CDR1 and CDR2 sequences are LGHNA and YSLEER. The CDR3 is 15 residues long. Losses at the gene ends were 1 base for V and 4 bases for J; bases not matched to a gene: 4. CDR3 loop: CASSQVGTGSETQYF. In DNA, the CDR3 is TGCGCCAGCAGCCAAGTGGGGACAGGGTCAGAGACCCAGTACTTC.

The rearrangement uses TRBV7-2 and TRBJ2-7; D possibly corresponds to TRBD1 (6 bases). The germline V and J ends were trimmed by 2 bases and 7 bases, with 18 bases remaining between them. The CDR3 is 15 amino acids. Germline V gives CDR1 SGHTA, CDR2 FQGNSA. The CDR3 region has the DNA TGTGCCAGCAGCTTATTCACAGGGAGTTCGCGGGAGCAGTACTTC. This encodes CASSLFTGSSREQYF.

The chain recombines TRBV4-3 with TRBJ1-5; weak D call: TRBD1 (5 bases). CDR3 length: 15 amino acids. The V gene's germline CDR1 is LGHNA and CDR2 YSLEER. The V end lost 0 bases, the J end lost 3 bases, and 9 bases lay between the germline ends. The CDR3 region is CASSQEAGPNQPQHF. DNA for the CDR3: TGCGCCAGCAGCCAAGAGGCGGGGCCCAATCAGCCCCAGCATTTT.

This chain's CDR3 is CASSSLDRGQNTEAFF. In DNA form, the CDR3 reads TGTGCCAGCAGCTCGCTAGACAGGGGCCAGAACACTGAAGCTTTCTTT. V is TRBV5-6 and J is TRBJ1-1; 8 nucleotides align to TRBD1. Germline CDR1 SGHDT, CDR2 YYEEEE. J lost 1 base, V lost 3 bases, and 8 bases had no gene match. CDR3 size: 16 residues.

The rearrangement joins TRBV7-3 to TRBJ2-2; TRBD2 matches 7 bases. This CDR3 spans 17 amino acids. Germline trimming cut 4 bases from V and 3 bases from J; bases unmatched to any gene: 11. The germline gives CDR1 SGHTA, CDR2 FQGTGA. The CDR3, as DNA: TGTGCCAGCAGCTCCCACTCGCCTAGCGGCGACACCGGGGAGCTGTTTTTT. This codes for CASSSHSPSGDTGELFF.

This rearrangement joins TRBV7-8 to TRBJ2-5, with TRBD1 identical over 7 bases. Germline V CDR1 and CDR2: SGHVS, FQNEAQ. The V gene end was trimmed by 5 bases and the J gene end by 5 bases; junction bases not matched to a gene: 8. The CDR3 runs to 14 residues. This chain's CDR3 is CASSQATGPETQYF. DNA for the CDR3: TGTGCCAGCAGCCAGGCGACAGGGCCGGAGACCCAGTACTTC.

This clone turned up a few times. Other DNA sequences in the sample encode the same CDR3. This chain connects TRBV30 to TRBJ1-4; 7 positions match TRBD1. This CDR3 comprises 13 residues. V gave up 4 bases and J gave up 6 bases; unmatched junction bases: 5. Germline CDR1 and CDR2: GTSNPN and SVGIG (reference sequence). The CDR3 here is CAWKRQGYEKLFF. CDR3 in DNA: TGTGCCTGGAAGCGACAGGGCTATGAAAAACTGTTTTTT.

This clone has a handful of counts. Germline is not matched at one junction end, which may reflect a read error. The chain links TRBV5-1 to TRBJ2-6, with 11 bases lining up with TRBD1. Germline V gene lookup returns CDR1 SGHRS and CDR2 YFSETQ. The CDR3 runs to 14 residues. The CDR3 bases are TGCGCCAGCAGCATAGGGACAGGGGGCAACGTCCTGACTTTC. It translates to CASSIGTGGNVLTF.